This TCR beta chain was retrieved from a study of blood T cell repertoires in COVID-19. Study-wide background: Collection of acute and convalescent COVID-19 samples took place in the United States, Italy and Spain. The analysed material was cDNA or gDNA that came from T cells, B-cell-depleted T cells, or PBMCs.

Germline loops: CDR1 SGHRS, CDR2 YFSETQ. The CDR3 has 14 residues. The V gene lost 1 base and the J gene lost 0 bases, with 7 bases spanning the gap. This clone was observed a handful of times. Source study methods: Researchers report that nucleated cell counts were estimated from reference gene primer amplification. The assay was immunoSEQ multiplex PCR, and TCRdb's table has in-frame clones only and misses some. V and J calls plus clone size are reproduced from that table; the DNA served to infer D and trimming. The sample contains some 99,000 clones, approximately 90% of which appear only once. Specimen: peripheral blood. The receptor was derived from a man aged 70 or older with acute or convalescent COVID-19. The rearrangement joins TRBV5-1 to TRBJ1-1; no reliable D call. CDR3 in DNA: TGCGCCAGCAGCTTGTCGGGTCTGAACACTGAAGCTTTCTTT. It specifies CASSLSGLNTEAFF.